Given below is one TCR beta chain in context. This sample is drawn from a study of shared T cell receptors in the human thymus. The repertoire was sequenced with immunoSEQ multiplex PCR; TCRdb's copy has only in-frame clones and lacks some. The repertoire includes about 380,000 clones, approximately 95% of them detected once, and 0.015% to 0.025% sits in the top ten. The germline V gene has CDR1 SGDLS and CDR2 YYNGEE. The CDR3 has 15 amino acids. Trimming left V 0 bases short and J 1 base short, with 10 bases between. The specimen sequenced was thymocytes. The V call is TRBV9, the J call TRBJ2-5; no definite D call. This clonotype was sampled from a human donor. CDR3 DNA sequence: TGTGCCAGCAGCGTAGAATGGCGGTCCCAAGAGACCCAGTACTTC. Translated, it gives CASSVEWRSQETQYF.